The 23 T cell receptor beta chains listed next were all sequenced from one sample in a study of CD8+CD57+ T cells in acquired aplastic anemia. Before being chosen for sequencing, patients had shown CD8+CD57+ cell expansion by flow cytometry. TCR beta VDJ and CDR3 profiles were obtained from a genomic DNA template. Using its own MiXCR run on the reads, TCRdb lists one record per CDR3 protein. The sample has 200,000 to 300,000 distinct CDR3 sequences, 45% to 50% seen once. Sequenced input: sorted CD4+, CD8+, or CD8+CD57+ T cells (not recorded which) from PBMCs. These receptor sequences come from a human donor with aplastic anemia.

The chain couples TRBV15 to TRBJ2-7, with 10 bases identical to TRBD1. CDR1 and CDR2 from the germline V gene are LNHNV and YYDKDF (reference sequence). The CDR3 covers 16 residues. The trim removed 3 bases at V and 10 bases at J, leaving 15 bases unmatched. The CDR3 protein is CATSSLTGGRAVNQYF. CDR3 nucleotides: TGTGCCACCAGCAGTCTGACAGGGGGCCGAGCCGTCAATCAGTACTTC.

V is TRBV20-1 and J is TRBJ2-7; 7 bases match TRBD1. CDR3 size: 12 residues. Germline CDR1 DFQATT, CDR2 SNEGSKA (reference sequence). With V trimmed by 5 bases and J by 5 bases, 6 bases remained unmatched. The CDR3 nucleotides read TGCAGTGCTGACAGGGAGCTCGACGAGCAGTACTTC. The encoded protein is CSADRELDEQYF.

V and J are TRBV20-1 and TRBJ2-1; a weak D match, TRBD2 (5 bases). From germline, CDR1 is DFQATT and CDR2 SNEGSKA (reference sequence). CDR3 length equals 13 residues. The CDR3 DNA is TGCAGCGCTGACCTAGCAGCTTACAATGAGCAGTTCTTC. Translation gives CSADLAAYNEQFF.

This clonotype was counted at least ten times. The CDR3 DNA reads as TGTGCCAGCAGCTTAATTTCATCCCAATCCTCAACAGATTTGAACACTGAAGCTTTCTTT. It translates to CASSLISSQSSTDLNTEAFF. The chain combines TRBV7-9 with TRBJ1-1; the D is unclear. V was clipped by 2 bases and J by 0 bases, with 25 bases between them. The CDR3 has 20 residues. Germline V gene data show CDR1 as SEHNR and CDR2 as FQNEAQ (reference sequence).

This sequence joins TRBV10-2 and TRBJ2-7, with 7 bases that match TRBD1. V shed 6 bases, J shed 3 bases, and the junction held 2 bases outside the gene matches. Per the germline V gene, CDR1 is WSHSY and CDR2 is SAAADI. The CDR3 contains 12 residues. CDR3 sequence: CASRTGIYEQYF. The CDR3 DNA follows: TGCGCCAGCAGGACAGGGATCTACGAGCAGTACTTC.

The rearrangement joins TRBV7-9 to TRBJ2-7; the match to TRBD1 covers 7 bases. This CDR3 contains 15 residues. Germline lookup yields CDR1 SEHNR and CDR2 FQNEAQ (reference sequence). V lost 3 bases to trimming and J lost 1 base; unmatched junction nucleotides: 6. The CDR3 protein is CASSFGTDPSYEQYF. CDR3 sequence (DNA): TGTGCCAGCAGCTTCGGGACAGACCCTTCCTACGAGCAGTACTTC.

The chain couples TRBV4-2 to TRBJ1-1; 7 bases agree with TRBD1. Germline V gene data show CDR1 as LGHNA and CDR2 as YNFKEQ. The CDR3 runs 18 residues. Unmatched junction bases numbered 14, after V lost 1 base and J lost 3 bases. This CDR3 reads CASSQGVRIVDRDTEAFF. The CDR3 bases are TGTGCCAGCAGCCAAGGCGTTAGGATTGTAGACAGGGACACTGAAGCTTTCTTT.

V gene TRBV24-1 combines with J gene TRBJ2-2, with 13 positions matching TRBD2. V lost 3 bases to trimming and J lost 7 bases; unmatched junction nucleotides: 4. From germline, CDR1 is KGHDR and CDR2 SFDVKD. The CDR3 is made up of 16 amino acids. CDR3 coding DNA: TGTGCCACCAGTGATCTAGGGACTAGCGGGGACGGGGAGCTGTTTTTT. It encodes CATSDLGTSGDGELFF.

This clonotype appeared many times. The gene calls are TRBV29-1 and TRBJ1-2; perhaps TRBD1 as D (5 bases). Trimming stripped 7 bases from V and 3 bases from J, with 9 bases between. Germline V CDR1 and CDR2: SQVTM, ANQGSEA. CDR3 length: 11 amino acids. The CDR3 sequence: CSDDSYYGYTF. CDR3 in DNA: TGCAGCGATGACAGTTACTATGGCTACACCTTC.

This clonotype was observed a handful of times. The chain has TRBV6-8 and TRBJ1-1; possibly TRBD1 for D (6 bases). Trimming left V 7 bases short and J 3 bases short, with 12 bases between. Germline V gene lookup returns CDR1 MNHGY and CDR2 SAAAGT. The CDR3 loop spans 13 amino acids. Written as DNA, the CDR3 is TGTGCCAGCACAACCAGGGGCTACACTGAAGCTTTCTTT. Its protein is CASTTRGYTEAFF.

This clonotype was observed many times. The J gene is TRBJ1-5, the V gene TRBV7-9; unclear D gene. This CDR3 is 15 amino acids long. Looked up from germline, CDR1 is SEHNR and CDR2 is FQNEAQ (reference sequence). V dropped 3 bases and J dropped 1 base, with 10 bases sitting between them. CDR3 in amino acids: CASSFGAVSNQPQHF. CDR3 coding DNA: TGTGCCAGCAGCTTTGGAGCAGTCAGCAATCAGCCCCAGCATTTT.

The chain couples TRBV9 to TRBJ1-2; D perhaps matches TRBD1 (5 bases). The germline V gene has CDR1 SGDLS and CDR2 YYNGEE. The length of the CDR3 is 13 residues. Trimming removed 1 base at V and 8 bases at J, with 12 bases between. In nucleotides, the CDR3 is TGTGCCAGCAGCGTAATCAGGGAGGGCGGCTACACCTTC. Translated, it gives CASSVIREGGYTF.

There are many counts of this clonotype. The chain employs TRBV7-9 and TRBJ1-3; 9 positions agree with TRBD1. Looked up from germline, CDR1 is SEHNR and CDR2 is FQNEAQ (reference sequence). The CDR3 extends over 16 amino acids. V shed 4 bases, J shed 2 bases, and the junction held 6 bases outside the gene matches. The CDR3 here is CASSYLGQGTGNTIYF. CDR3 nucleotide sequence: TGTGCCAGCAGCTACCTTGGACAGGGGACTGGAAACACCATATATTTT.

The chain has TRBV29-1 and TRBJ1-2; 9 positions match TRBD1. V was pared by 4 bases and J by 6 bases, with 9 bases of the junction left unmatched. Germline CDR1 SQVTM, CDR2 ANQGSEA. CDR3 length: 14 residues. CDR3 in DNA: TGCAGCGTTGTAACCGGGACAGGGAGAGATGGCTACACCTTC. Its protein is CSVVTGTGRDGYTF.

This clonotype was picked up many times. This sequence joins TRBV19 and TRBJ1-4; TRBD1 matches at 9 bases. CDR3 size: 17 residues. V dropped 3 bases and J dropped 4; count of bases not matched to a gene: 9. Germline assignment: CDR1 LNHDA and CDR2 SQIVND (reference sequence). CDR3 DNA sequence: TGTGCCAGTAGTATTGTTTTGGGACAGGGATTTAATGAAAAACTGTTTTTT. It is translated as CASSIVLGQGFNEKLFF.

The chain couples TRBV6-1 to TRBJ2-3, with unresolved D. The CDR3 has 14 residues. The V gene's germline CDR1 is MNHNS and CDR2 SASEGT. V dropped 7 bases and J dropped 2 bases, with 13 bases sitting between them. The CDR3 DNA reads as TGTGCCAGCAACGCCTGGAAGTTCACAGATACGCAGTATTTT. This translates into CASNAWKFTDTQYF.

The chain links TRBV2 to TRBJ1-6; 7 nucleotides line up with TRBD1. The CDR3 extends over 15 amino acids. V trimming: 6 bases; J trimming: 11 bases; junction bases outside the gene matches: 13. In germline, CDR1 is SNHLY, CDR2 FYNNEI. The CDR3: CASRAQGQARTPLHF. The CDR3 DNA is TGTGCCAGCAGGGCCCAAGGACAGGCGAGGACACCCCTCCACTTT.

J is TRBJ2-2 and V is TRBV19, with D unclear. In germline, CDR1 is LNHDA, CDR2 SQIVND (reference sequence). This CDR3 region has 12 residues. V dropped 2 bases and J dropped 9 bases, with 7 bases sitting between them. CDR3 nucleotide sequence: TGTGCCAGTAGTATACCTCTTCGGGAGCTGTTTTTT. Protein product: CASSIPLRELFF. The full variable domain, completed using reference TRBV19 and TRBJ2-2, is DGGITQSPKYLFRKEGQNVTLSCEQNLNHDAMYWYRQDPGQGLRLIYYSQIVNDFQKGDIAEGYSVSREKKESFPLTVTSAQKNPTAFYLCASSIPLRELFFGEGSRLTVL.

The rearrangement links TRBV5-6 to TRBJ2-1; 11 positions match TRBD2. Unmatched junction bases numbered 6, after V lost 4 bases and J lost 3 bases. The CDR3 consists of 16 residues. CDR1 is SGHDT, CDR2 YYEEEE, per germline. The DNA for the CDR3 is TGTGCCAGCAGCCTCGGACTAGCGGGTAACTACAATGAGCAGTTCTTC. This sequence encodes CASSLGLAGNYNEQFF.

The chain uses TRBV24-1 and TRBJ1-1; perhaps TRBD1 as D (5 bases). The germline V and J ends were trimmed by 4 bases and 5 bases, with 10 bases remaining between them. The CDR3 has 13 amino acids. Germline V CDR1 and CDR2: KGHDR, SFDVKD. The CDR3 DNA follows: TGTGCCACCAGTGAATCCGGGGGGACTGAAGCTTTCTTT. Protein: CATSESGGTEAFF.

This clonotype showed up many times. V and J are TRBV5-1 and TRBJ1-2; 7 nucleotides line up with TRBD1. Per the germline V gene, CDR1 is SGHRS and CDR2 is YFSETQ. V trimming: 3 bases; J trimming: 13 bases; junction bases outside the gene matches: 9. The CDR3 is 12 amino acids. The chain's CDR3 is CASSSDRQGPTF. The CDR3 coding sequence is TGCGCCAGCAGCTCAGATAGACAGGGACCCACCTTC.

The chain is built from TRBV6-4 and TRBJ2-1; maybe TRBD2 (6 bases). Germline V CDR1 and CDR2: MRHNA, SNTAGT. The V end was cut by 0 bases, the J end by 7 bases, with 7 bases between. The CDR3 extends over 13 amino acids. CDR3 DNA sequence: TGTGCCAGCAGTGACTCGGGGGGAAATGAGCAGTTCTTC. Translation: CASSDSGGNEQFF.

CDR3 sequence reads: CATRGTGDITDTQYF. DNA of the CDR3: TGTGCCACCAGGGGGACAGGGGATATCACAGATACGCAGTATTTT. The J gene is TRBJ2-3, the V gene TRBV24-1; 10 bases align to TRBD1. The germline gives CDR1 KGHDR, CDR2 SFDVKD. V was clipped by 7 bases and J by 2 bases; unmatched bases: 5. CDR3 length: 15 amino acids.